This TCR beta chain originates from a study of cytomegalovirus exposure and HLA in healthy donors. At the level of the study: The 110 or so validation repertoires were produced on the same platform as the roughly 670 repertoires of the first cohort. This was reported in a later analysis.

TCRdb's copy holds only in-frame clones and misses some; the assay was immunoSEQ multiplex PCR. The table shows 300,000 to 400,000 clones, with approximately 90% occurring only once. The CDR3 extends over 17 amino acids. Germline-derived CDR1 and CDR2 are WNHNN and SYGVQD (reference sequence). Between the trimmed V and J ends, which lost 6 bases and 2 bases, there was a span of 19 bases. Whole-study findings and limits: Within the 120 or so validation repertoires, first-cohort TCR clusters tended to co-occur, according to a later analysis. In vitro work confirmed that three CMV-associated chains recognize CMV antigens. The investigators catalogued 150 to 200 TCR beta chains as cytomegalovirus-associated.

As regards this clone: What it recognizes is unknown.

The J gene is TRBJ2-2, the V gene TRBV10-1, with D unresolved. The sequence was obtained from a woman aged 18-35 years in good health and CMV-seronegative. The specimen sequenced was PBMCs. CDR3 in amino acids: CASRYYSYPYNTGELFF. The CDR3 nucleotides are TGCGCCAGCAGGTACTATTCTTACCCGTATAACACCGGGGAGCTGTTTTTT.